The clone carrying this T cell receptor beta chain occurred many times. The target antigen is unknown. The data are from a study of CD8 T cells in ankylosing spondylitis. Study conclusions and caveats: What seemed typical of ankylosing spondylitis blood was a TCR beta motif built from several highly homologous variants.

The TCR beta libraries were generated through quantitative 5'-RACE incorporating molecular barcodes. MiXCR, run by TCRdb on the 5' RACE reads, gives a single entry per CDR3 protein. The sample consists of fewer than 550,000 distinct CDR3 sequences, approximately 5.3% of them appearing once. Germline loops: CDR1 SGHTA, CDR2 FQGTGA. V lost 0 bases and J lost 5, with 16 bases in between. The CDR3 length is 16 residues. The material sequenced was blood, either unsorted or a sorted T cell fraction (not recorded which). The chain is built from TRBV7-3 and TRBJ1-1, with TRBD1 as a possible D gene (6 bases). This TCR was recovered from a male donor with ankylosing spondylitis. The CDR3 sequence is CASSLTTVQGGTEAFF. In nucleotides, the CDR3 is TGTGCCAGCAGCTTAACGACGGTACAGGGAGGAACTGAAGCTTTCTTT.